Reported below is one T cell receptor (beta chain). The sample belongs to a study of blood T cell repertoires in COVID-19. Whole-study context: The United States, Italy and Spain supplied acute and convalescent COVID-19 samples.

Profiled with immunoSEQ multiplex PCR; TCRdb holds only in-frame clones, not every one. Of 150,000 to 190,000 clones listed, 80% to 90% were seen once; the top ten hold about 15%. This CDR3 has 16 residues. Per germline, CDR1 SGHTA and CDR2 FQGNSA. The V end lost 5 bases, the J end lost 0 bases, and 14 bases lay between the germline ends. The J gene is TRBJ1-3, the V gene TRBV7-2, with D hard to call. This TCR derives from a woman aged 40 to 50 with acute or convalescent COVID-19. Sequenced: peripheral blood. The CDR3 DNA follows: TGTGCCAGCAGCCTCCGACTGGAGAGCTCTGGAAACACCATATATTTT. Encoded protein: CASSLRLESSGNTIYF.